The rows below give T cell receptor beta chains drawn from one sample of a study of siplizumab effects on memory and regulatory T cells. The assay was immunoSEQ multiplex PCR, and TCRdb's table has in-frame clones only and misses some. This table has 85,000 or so clones, approximately 95% appearing once. The sequenced sample was CD8+ T cells sorted from blood. Source of these receptors: a human donor in good health. Both conserved end residues are part of each CDR3. Each record gives: CDR3 protein, CDR3 DNA, D gene, clone size, J gene, V gene. D genes are given only for firm matches. Not every row has a clone size; where given, it reads once, few, many or a size class.

CDR3 protein: CASSESGLGGELFF
CDR3 DNA: TGTGCCAGCAGCGAGTCGGGTTTGGGCGGGGAGCTGTTTTTT
D gene: -
clone size: -
J gene: TRBJ2-2
V gene: TRBV6-1

CDR3 protein: CASSQDSQGGFDTEAFF
CDR3 DNA: TGCGCCAGCAGCCAAGATTCGCAGGGAGGGTTCGACACTGAAGCTTTCTTT
D gene: -
clone size: -
J gene: TRBJ1-1
V gene: TRBV4-1

CDR3 protein: CASSGYEQFF
CDR3 DNA: TGTGCCAGTAGTGGTTATGAGCAGTTCTTC
D gene: -
clone size: once
J gene: TRBJ2-1
V gene: TRBV19

CDR3 protein: CASSPSGGWPGEQYF
CDR3 DNA: TGTGCCAGCAGTCCGTCCGGAGGATGGCCGGGCGAGCAGTACTTC
D gene: -
clone size: -
J gene: TRBJ2-7
V gene: TRBV28

CDR3 protein: CASSPGTGVSYEQYF
CDR3 DNA: TGTGCCAGCAGTCCCGGGACAGGGGTCTCCTACGAGCAGTACTTC
D gene: TRBD1
clone size: -
J gene: TRBJ2-7
V gene: TRBV27

CDR3 protein: CASSPRGTGGTGELFF
CDR3 DNA: TGTGCCAGCAGCCCACGCGGCACGGGGGGAACCGGGGAGCTGTTTTTT
D gene: TRBD2
clone size: -
J gene: TRBJ2-2
V gene: TRBV11-2

CDR3 protein: CASTTEVSSYNEQFF
CDR3 DNA: TGTGCCAGCACCACGGAAGTGAGCTCCTACAATGAGCAGTTCTTC
D gene: -
clone size: -
J gene: TRBJ2-1
V gene: TRBV11-2

CDR3 protein: CATFGRGMNTEAFF
CDR3 DNA: TGTGCCACCTTCGGGCGGGGGATGAACACTGAAGCTTTCTTT
D gene: -
clone size: -
J gene: TRBJ1-1
V gene: TRBV19

CDR3 protein: CASSVGSGANVLTF
CDR3 DNA: TGTGCCAGCAGCGTGGGCTCTGGGGCCAACGTCCTGACTTTC
D gene: -
clone size: -
J gene: TRBJ2-6
V gene: TRBV9

CDR3 protein: CSVATPRATEAFF
CDR3 DNA: TGCAGCGTTGCTACTCCCCGCGCCACTGAAGCTTTCTTT
D gene: -
clone size: -
J gene: TRBJ1-1
V gene: TRBV29-1

CDR3 protein: CASSAPDRENTEAFF
CDR3 DNA: TGTGCCAGCAGCGCTCCTGACAGGGAGAACACTGAAGCTTTCTTT
D gene: TRBD1
clone size: -
J gene: TRBJ1-1
V gene: TRBV9

CDR3 protein: CASSFLKGQGRREQYF
CDR3 DNA: TGTGCCAGCAGTTTTCTCAAAGGACAGGGGCGGCGGGAGCAGTACTTC
D gene: TRBD1
clone size: once
J gene: TRBJ2-7
V gene: TRBV28

CDR3 protein: CASSPGQGGETQYF
CDR3 DNA: TGTGCCAGCAGCCCGGGACAGGGTGGCGAGACCCAGTACTTC
D gene: TRBD1
clone size: -
J gene: TRBJ2-5
V gene: TRBV25-1

CDR3 protein: CASSVGTSGIQETQYF
CDR3 DNA: TGTGCCAGCAGCGTCGGGACTAGCGGGATTCAAGAGACCCAGTACTTC
D gene: TRBD2
clone size: -
J gene: TRBJ2-5
V gene: TRBV9

CDR3 protein: CASSPSNTGEEQYF
CDR3 DNA: TGTGCCAGCAGCCCGAGCAATACGGGGGAGGAGCAGTACTTC
D gene: -
clone size: -
J gene: TRBJ2-7
V gene: TRBV9

CDR3 protein: CASIGDTGELFF
CDR3 DNA: TGCGCCAGCATAGGGGACACCGGGGAGCTGTTTTTT
D gene: -
clone size: -
J gene: TRBJ2-2
V gene: TRBV5-1

CDR3 protein: CASSLDGSSGDTYNEQFF
CDR3 DNA: TGTGCCAGCAGCTTAGATGGGTCTAGCGGGGATACCTACAATGAGCAGTTCTTC
D gene: TRBD2
clone size: -
J gene: TRBJ2-1
V gene: TRBV7-6

CDR3 protein: CASSYSGLAEYNEQFF
CDR3 DNA: TGTGCCAGCAGTTACTCCGGACTAGCGGAGTACAATGAGCAGTTCTTC
D gene: TRBD2
clone size: -
J gene: TRBJ2-1
V gene: TRBV6-5

CDR3 protein: CASSADYSNQPQHF
CDR3 DNA: TGTGCCAGCTCCGCCGATTATAGCAATCAGCCCCAGCATTTT
D gene: -
clone size: -
J gene: TRBJ1-5
V gene: TRBV18

CDR3 protein: CASSQGANTGELFF
CDR3 DNA: TGTGCCAGCAGCCAGGGGGCGAACACCGGGGAGCTGTTTTTT
D gene: -
clone size: -
J gene: TRBJ2-2
V gene: TRBV14

CDR3 protein: CASSLAGLAGGPSEQFF
CDR3 DNA: TGTGCCAGCAGCTTAGCGGGACTAGCGGGAGGGCCGAGTGAGCAGTTCTTC
D gene: TRBD2
clone size: -
J gene: TRBJ2-1
V gene: TRBV7-8

CDR3 protein: CASRPGQGSYEQYF
CDR3 DNA: TGTGCCAGCAGACCGGGACAGGGGTCCTACGAGCAGTACTTC
D gene: TRBD1
clone size: -
J gene: TRBJ2-7
V gene: TRBV2

CDR3 protein: CASSLGPGGSYNEQFF
CDR3 DNA: TGTGCCAGCAGCTTAGGGCCAGGGGGCTCCTACAATGAGCAGTTCTTC
D gene: TRBD1
clone size: -
J gene: TRBJ2-1
V gene: TRBV7-9

CDR3 protein: CASSQDKGAGETQYF
CDR3 DNA: TGTGCCAGCAGCCAAGACAAGGGGGCAGGTGAGACCCAGTACTTC
D gene: TRBD1
clone size: -
J gene: TRBJ2-5
V gene: TRBV4-2

CDR3 protein: CASSRTSDTQYF
CDR3 DNA: TGTGCCAGCAGCCGCACCTCAGATACGCAGTATTTT
D gene: -
clone size: -
J gene: TRBJ2-3
V gene: TRBV9

CDR3 protein: CASSPGSGVIYEQYF
CDR3 DNA: TGTGCCAGCAGCCCAGGGTCGGGGGTTATTTACGAGCAGTACTTC
D gene: -
clone size: once
J gene: TRBJ2-7
V gene: TRBV4-2

CDR3 protein: CASSSSEAYEQYF
CDR3 DNA: TGTGCCAGCAGCTCATCGGAAGCCTACGAGCAGTACTTC
D gene: -
clone size: -
J gene: TRBJ2-7
V gene: TRBV4-2

CDR3 protein: CASSHRDRTEAFF
CDR3 DNA: TGTGCCAGCAGTCACAGGGATAGGACTGAAGCTTTCTTT
D gene: -
clone size: once
J gene: TRBJ1-1
V gene: TRBV6-1

CDR3 protein: CASSPLRGVAEAFF
CDR3 DNA: TGTGCCAGTAGTCCCCTTCGGGGAGTGGCTGAAGCTTTCTTT
D gene: -
clone size: -
J gene: TRBJ1-1
V gene: TRBV19

CDR3 protein: CASSDRTGGSYEQYF
CDR3 DNA: TGTGCCAGCAGTGATAGAACGGGAGGGTCCTACGAGCAGTACTTC
D gene: TRBD2
clone size: once
J gene: TRBJ2-7
V gene: TRBV6-1

CDR3 protein: CASSLVVGDGDEQYF
CDR3 DNA: TGCGCCAGCAGCTTGGTTGTGGGAGATGGGGACGAGCAGTACTTC
D gene: -
clone size: once
J gene: TRBJ2-7
V gene: TRBV5-1

CDR3 protein: CASSRGEETQYF
CDR3 DNA: TGTGCCAGCAGCCGGGGGGAAGAGACCCAGTACTTC
D gene: TRBD2
clone size: -
J gene: TRBJ2-5
V gene: TRBV11-2

CDR3 protein: CASSPGTRSSEQYF
CDR3 DNA: TGTGCCAGCAGCCCCGGGACCCGGTCGTCCGAGCAGTACTTC
D gene: -
clone size: once
J gene: TRBJ2-7
V gene: TRBV9

CDR3 protein: CAWSATPPGTVDTGELFF
CDR3 DNA: TGTGCCTGGAGTGCAACACCACCCGGGACAGTGGACACCGGGGAGCTGTTTTTT
D gene: TRBD1
clone size: -
J gene: TRBJ2-2
V gene: TRBV30

CDR3 protein: CASSPFKSNNQPQHF
CDR3 DNA: TGTGCCAGCTCACCATTTAAGAGTAACAATCAGCCCCAGCATTTT
D gene: -
clone size: -
J gene: TRBJ1-5
V gene: TRBV18

CDR3 protein: CASRLDRSNTGELFF
CDR3 DNA: TGTGCCAGCAGACTAGACAGGTCGAACACCGGGGAGCTGTTTTTT
D gene: -
clone size: -
J gene: TRBJ2-2
V gene: TRBV6-5

CDR3 protein: CASSLSALETQYF
CDR3 DNA: TGTGCCAGCAGTTTATCCGCACTTGAGACCCAGTACTTC
D gene: -
clone size: -
J gene: TRBJ2-5
V gene: TRBV27

CDR3 protein: CASSPYAASENYEQYF
CDR3 DNA: TGCGCCAGCAGCCCTTACGCGGCTAGCGAAAACTACGAGCAGTACTTC
D gene: -
clone size: -
J gene: TRBJ2-7
V gene: TRBV4-1

CDR3 protein: CASSLTGTDTQYF
CDR3 DNA: TGTGCCAGCAGCTTAACAGGCACAGATACGCAGTATTTT
D gene: -
clone size: once
J gene: TRBJ2-3
V gene: TRBV7-9

CDR3 protein: CASSWGLAVHEQFF
CDR3 DNA: TGTGCCAGCAGTTGGGGACTAGCTGTCCATGAGCAGTTCTTC
D gene: TRBD2
clone size: -
J gene: TRBJ2-1
V gene: TRBV27

CDR3 protein: CASCNREYNEQFF
CDR3 DNA: TGTGCCAGCTGCAACCGGGAGTACAATGAGCAGTTCTTC
D gene: -
clone size: -
J gene: TRBJ2-1
V gene: TRBV13

CDR3 protein: CASSFGTSGSYEQYF
CDR3 DNA: TGTGCCAGCAGCTTCGGGACTAGCGGGAGCTACGAGCAGTACTTC
D gene: TRBD2
clone size: -
J gene: TRBJ2-7
V gene: TRBV5-6

CDR3 protein: CASSSGLADNEQFF
CDR3 DNA: TGTGCCAGCAGCTCCGGACTAGCGGACAATGAGCAGTTCTTC
D gene: TRBD2
clone size: -
J gene: TRBJ2-1
V gene: TRBV11-3

CDR3 protein: CASTLGAGANVLTF
CDR3 DNA: TGTGCCAGCACCCTAGGGGCTGGGGCCAACGTCCTGACTTTC
D gene: -
clone size: -
J gene: TRBJ2-6
V gene: TRBV25-1

CDR3 protein: CASSLGPAYQETQYF
CDR3 DNA: TGTGCCAGCAGTCTCGGGCCTGCCTATCAAGAGACCCAGTACTTC
D gene: -
clone size: -
J gene: TRBJ2-5
V gene: TRBV7-3

CDR3 protein: CASTSNTRGRGETQYF
CDR3 DNA: TGTGCCAGTACCTCCAACACGAGGGGCAGGGGAGAGACCCAGTACTTC
D gene: -
clone size: -
J gene: TRBJ2-5
V gene: TRBV19

CDR3 protein: CAWSSGAGANVLTF
CDR3 DNA: TGTGCCTGGAGTTCGGGGGCTGGGGCCAACGTCCTGACTTTC
D gene: -
clone size: -
J gene: TRBJ2-6
V gene: TRBV30

CDR3 protein: CASNDGTGYEQYF
CDR3 DNA: TGCGCCAGCAATGACGGGACAGGGTACGAGCAGTACTTC
D gene: TRBD1
clone size: -
J gene: TRBJ2-7
V gene: TRBV5-1

CDR3 protein: CASSLTLHREGGLPGANVLTF
CDR3 DNA: TGTGCCAGCAGCTTAACCCTCCACCGTGAGGGGGGGTTACCTGGGGCCAACGTCCTGACTTTC
D gene: -
clone size: -
J gene: TRBJ2-6
V gene: TRBV7-8

CDR3 protein: CASRSDTELIYEQYF
CDR3 DNA: TGTGCCAGCAGGTCCGACACCGAACTGATCTACGAGCAGTACTTC
D gene: -
clone size: -
J gene: TRBJ2-7
V gene: TRBV6-5

CDR3 protein: CASTPISLGTEAFF
CDR3 DNA: TGTGCCAGCACCCCTATTAGCTTGGGGACTGAAGCTTTCTTT
D gene: -
clone size: -
J gene: TRBJ1-1
V gene: TRBV6-1

CDR3 protein: CASSLGRTLSNEQFF
CDR3 DNA: TGTGCCAGCAGCTTGGGCCGGACTCTTTCCAATGAGCAGTTCTTC
D gene: -
clone size: -
J gene: TRBJ2-1
V gene: TRBV11-2

CDR3 protein: CATTTQESSYNEQFF
CDR3 DNA: TGTGCCACCACGACACAGGAGAGCTCCTACAATGAGCAGTTCTTC
D gene: -
clone size: few
J gene: TRBJ2-1
V gene: TRBV19

CDR3 protein: CASSLETGLEYSPLHF
CDR3 DNA: TGTGCCAGCAGTCTAGAGACAGGCTTGGAATACTCACCCCTCCACTTT
D gene: -
clone size: -
J gene: TRBJ1-6
V gene: TRBV27

CDR3 protein: CASREDTTDTQYF
CDR3 DNA: TGTGCCAGCAGGGAGGACACCACAGATACGCAGTATTTT
D gene: -
clone size: -
J gene: TRBJ2-3
V gene: TRBV6-5

CDR3 protein: CASNWGGLQETQYF
CDR3 DNA: TGTGCCAGCAACTGGGGGGGCCTCCAAGAGACCCAGTACTTC
D gene: -
clone size: -
J gene: TRBJ2-5
V gene: TRBV5-4

CDR3 protein: CATSNPFNGDNVLTF
CDR3 DNA: TGCGCCACCTCCAACCCCTTTAACGGGGACAACGTCCTGACTTTC
D gene: -
clone size: -
J gene: TRBJ2-6
V gene: TRBV4-1

CDR3 protein: CASSPTGQAGEAFF
CDR3 DNA: TGTGCCAGCTCACCGACCGGACAGGCTGGTGAAGCTTTCTTT
D gene: TRBD1
clone size: -
J gene: TRBJ1-1
V gene: TRBV18

CDR3 protein: CASSLGLTSVDDEQFF
CDR3 DNA: TGTGCCAGCAGTTTAGGCCTTACTAGCGTGGATGATGAGCAGTTCTTC
D gene: TRBD2
clone size: -
J gene: TRBJ2-1
V gene: TRBV28

CDR3 protein: CASRGNRGGETQYF
CDR3 DNA: TGTGCCAGCAGGGGGAACAGGGGAGGAGAGACCCAGTACTTC
D gene: -
clone size: -
J gene: TRBJ2-5
V gene: TRBV7-9